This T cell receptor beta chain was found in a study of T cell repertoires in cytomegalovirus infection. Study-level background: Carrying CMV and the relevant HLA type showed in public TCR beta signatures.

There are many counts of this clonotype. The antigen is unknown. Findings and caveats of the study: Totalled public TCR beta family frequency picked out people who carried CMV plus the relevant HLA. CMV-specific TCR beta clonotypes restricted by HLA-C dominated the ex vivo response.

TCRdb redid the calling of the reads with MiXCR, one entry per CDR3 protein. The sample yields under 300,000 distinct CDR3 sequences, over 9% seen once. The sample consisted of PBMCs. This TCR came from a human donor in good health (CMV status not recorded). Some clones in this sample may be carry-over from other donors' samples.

The CDR3 protein is CASSATGLGETQYF. The CDR3 nucleotides read TGTGCCAGCTCCGCGACAGGGTTGGGAGAGACCCAGTACTTC. The chain joins TRBV7-6 to TRBJ2-5; 7 bases match TRBD1. Germline V gene lookup returns CDR1 SGHVS and CDR2 FNYEAQ. The CDR3 length is 14 residues. Unmatched junction bases numbered 10, after V lost 8 bases and J lost 4 bases.